Presented here are 20 T cell receptor beta chains from one specimen sequenced in a study of Tregs in tolerant kidney transplant recipients. Profiling relied on immunoSEQ multiplex PCR, and the TCRdb table lists in-frame clones only, not all of them. Of approximately 60,000 clones listed, around 98% are singletons. The sequencing used Tregs from blood, collected before the transplant. The receptors derive from a human donor who received a combined kidney and bone marrow transplant.

The chain uses TRBV12-2 and TRBJ2-3; the table's D call, TRBD1, was not checked against the DNA. TRBV12-2 is a pseudogene locus. This CDR3 is 17 amino acids long. The CDR3 is CASRFHRQGDRTDTQYF. The DNA of the CDR3 is TGTGCAAGTCGCTTCCACAGACAGGGAGATAGGACAGATACGCAGTATTTT.

The chain combines TRBV4-1 with TRBJ2-3; 8 positions match TRBD2. V shed 0 bases, J shed 3 bases, and the junction held 11 bases outside the gene matches. This CDR3 contains 18 residues. The germline V gene has CDR1 MGHRA and CDR2 YSYEKL. CDR3: CASSQDRLAGGGTDTQYF. Written as DNA, the CDR3 is TGCGCCAGCAGCCAAGATCGACTCGCGGGGGGAGGGACAGATACGCAGTATTTT.

The gene calls are TRBV28 and TRBJ2-7; possibly TRBD1 for D (5 bases). Germline assignment: CDR1 MDHEN and CDR2 SYDVKM. CDR3 size: 12 residues. V was shortened by 8 bases and J by 3 bases, with 11 bases between the two germline ends. The CDR3 coding sequence is TGTGCCAGCCGGGCAGGGTACTACGAGCAGTACTTC. Amino acids: CASRAGYYEQYF.

The gene calls are TRBV11-3 and TRBJ2-3, with 7 bases fitting TRBD1. V lost 5 bases and J lost 6; bases outside the gene matches: 8. The CDR3 extends over 14 amino acids. Germline V gene data show CDR1 as SGHNT and CDR2 as YENEEA. CDR3 sequence reads: CASSLGQLYDTQYF. CDR3 sequence (DNA): TGTGCCAGCAGCCTGGGACAGCTATATGATACGCAGTATTTT. The whole variable domain, filled in from reference TRBV11-3 and TRBJ2-3, reads EAGVVQSPRYKIIEKKQPVAFWCNPISGHNTLYWYLQNLGQGPELLIRYENEEAVDDSQLPKDRFSAERLKGVDSTLKIQPAELGDSAVYLCASSLGQLYDTQYFGPGTRLTVL.

V usage is TRBV5-6 and J usage is TRBJ2-7; 10 positions match TRBD2. Unmatched junction bases numbered 11, after V lost 4 bases and J lost 7 bases. Germline V lookup: CDR1 SGHDT, CDR2 YYEEEE. This CDR3 has 15 amino acids. The CDR3 is CASSVRGAGGLEQYF. The DNA of the CDR3 is TGTGCCAGCAGCGTTCGGGGAGCGGGGGGGCTGGAGCAGTACTTC. Together with reference TRBV5-6 and TRBJ2-7, the CDR3 gives the full variable domain: DAGVTQSPTHLIKTRGQQVTLRCSPKSGHDTVSWYQQALGQGPQFIFQYYEEEERQRGNFPDRFSGHQFPNYSSELNVNALLLGDSALYLCASSVRGAGGLEQYFGPGTRLTVT.

The CDR3 DNA reads TGCGCCAGCAGCCAAGTGGCGACTATCCTGAACACCGGGGAGCTGTTTTTT. It yields the protein CASSQVATILNTGELFF. This chain joins TRBV4-3 and TRBJ2-2; D perhaps matches TRBD2 (5 bases). Per germline, CDR1 LGHNA and CDR2 YSLEER. Trimming removed 1 base at V and 1 base at J, with 13 bases between. This CDR3 has 17 residues.

The genes are TRBV7-8 and TRBJ1-1; tentative D call: TRBD1 (5 bases). The CDR3 loop spans 18 amino acids. V dropped 3 bases and J dropped 0 bases, with 20 bases sitting between them. CDR1 is SGHVS, CDR2 FQNEAQ, per germline. The CDR3 sequence is CASSFIRQTRNLNTEAFF. The CDR3 DNA sequence: TGTGCCAGCAGCTTCATCCGACAGACCCGCAACCTGAACACTGAAGCTTTCTTT.

In its sample, this clone was seen once. The chain carries TRBV5-1 and TRBJ2-7; maybe TRBD1 (6 bases). CDR1 and CDR2 from the germline V gene are SGHRS and YFSETQ. There are 12 residues in the CDR3. Trimming left V 5 bases short and J 1 base short, with 7 bases between. The CDR3 loop is CASRGGSYEQYF. In nucleotides, the CDR3 is TGCGCCAGCAGAGGGGGATCCTACGAGCAGTACTTC.

The chain carries TRBV4-2 and TRBJ1-6; TRBD1 is a possible D gene (5 bases). V lost 0 bases and J lost 3, with 9 bases in between. The germline V gene has CDR1 LGHNA and CDR2 YNFKEQ. This CDR3 has 16 residues. CDR3 protein: CASSQDFTGYNSPLHF. DNA for the CDR3: TGTGCCAGCAGCCAAGATTTTACAGGCTATAATTCACCCCTCCACTTT.

The genes are TRBV5-1 and TRBJ1-1; 9 bases agree with TRBD1. The CDR3 is 13 amino acids. From germline, CDR1 is SGHRS and CDR2 YFSETQ. Trimming removed 4 bases from V and 3 bases from J; junction bases left unmatched: 1. CDR3 in DNA: TGCGCCAGCAGCCGACAGGGGGACACTGAAGCTTTCTTT. Translated: CASSRQGDTEAFF.

The chain couples TRBV29-1 to TRBJ2-3; D unclear. V lost 1 base and J 2 bases, leaving 4 bases between the germline ends. There are 12 residues in the CDR3. The V gene's germline CDR1 is SQVTM and CDR2 ANQGSEA. The CDR3 loop reads CSVEGHTDTQYF. CDR3 sequence (DNA): TGCAGCGTTGAAGGGCACACAGATACGCAGTATTTT.

This clone showed up just once. The CDR3 DNA reads as TGTGCCAGCAGCTTGGACAGGTTATCCACTGAAGCTTTCTTT. Its protein product is CASSLDRLSTEAFF. This rearrangement joins TRBV5-6 to TRBJ1-1; D may be TRBD1 (5 bases). CDR3 length: 14 residues. V was clipped by 0 bases and J by 4 bases, with 10 bases between them. Germline V gene data show CDR1 as SGHDT and CDR2 as YYEEEE.

The DNA of the CDR3 is TGTGCCAGCAGCAGGGGACTAGCGAGTTTCGAGCAGTACTTC. Its translation is CASSRGLASFEQYF. The chain carries TRBV5-6 and TRBJ2-7, with TRBD2 matching over 10 bases. The CDR3 runs to 14 residues. The germline gives CDR1 SGHDT, CDR2 YYEEEE. V gave up 4 bases and J gave up 6 bases; unmatched junction bases: 7.

V gene TRBV4-1 combines with J gene TRBJ2-1; TRBD1 agrees at 12 bases. This CDR3 is built from 16 residues. Germline V CDR1 and CDR2: MGHRA, YSYEKL. The ends lost 2 bases at V and 7 bases at J; junction bases unmatched: 6. CDR3 region: CASSQFRDRGLNEQFF. CDR3 in DNA: TGCGCCAGCAGCCAATTCCGGGACAGGGGGCTGAATGAGCAGTTCTTC.

The V and J genes are TRBV21-1 and TRBJ1-5. TRBV21-1 counts as a pseudogene. The CDR3 is 16 residues long. DNA for the CDR3: TGTGCCAGCAGCATGCCCCTAAACCGGGGTAATCAGCCCCAGCATTTT. Translating gives CASSMPLNRGNQPQHF.

The J gene is TRBJ2-1, the V gene TRBV27, with no clear D. CDR1 MNHEY and CDR2 SMNVEV come from the germline V gene (reference sequence). Trimming removed 6 bases at V and 2 bases at J, with 11 bases between. This CDR3 contains 14 residues. CDR3 sequence (DNA): TGTGCCAGCAGGTTTAGGAGCGCCTACAATGAGCAGTTCTTC. The encoded protein is CASRFRSAYNEQFF.

Here the CDR3 DNA reads TGTGCCAGTAGTCCCGGGACAGGGCGGGATTCACCCCTCCACTTT. Its protein product is CASSPGTGRDSPLHF. J is TRBJ1-6 and V is TRBV19, with TRBD1 identical over 9 bases. CDR3 size: 15 residues. Trimming took 5 bases from V and 8 from J; bases not matched to a gene: 7. CDR1 is LNHDA and CDR2 is SQIVND in the germline V gene (reference sequence).

The V gene is TRBV27, the J gene TRBJ1-1, with D tentatively TRBD1 (6 bases). CDR1 is MNHEY, CDR2 SMNVEV, per germline (reference sequence). The CDR3 spans 14 residues. The V gene lost 6 bases and the J gene lost 1 base, with 12 bases spanning the gap. In nucleotides, the CDR3 is TGTGCCAGCAGCCTCAGGGGCGAGAACACTGAAGCTTTCTTT. This gives the protein CASSLRGENTEAFF.

This sequence joins TRBV4-3 and TRBJ1-1; a possible D gene is TRBD1 (5 bases). Germline V CDR1 and CDR2: LGHNA, YSLEER. Trimming removed 1 base from V and 5 bases from J, with 8 bases in between. The CDR3 runs 13 residues. The CDR3 spells CASSQVGGTEAFF. CDR3 nucleotides: TGCGCCAGCAGCCAAGTCGGGGGAACTGAAGCTTTCTTT.

The chain links TRBV28 to TRBJ1-5, with TRBD1 matching 7 bases. The V gene's germline CDR1 is MDHEN and CDR2 SYDVKM. The length of the CDR3 is 16 residues. V shed 5 bases, J shed 4 bases, and the junction held 11 bases outside the gene matches. The CDR3 sequence: CASSQRRQGSNQPQHF. CDR3 nucleotide sequence: TGTGCCAGCAGTCAAAGAAGACAGGGTAGTAATCAGCCCCAGCATTTT.